Sequencing of this T cell receptor beta chain was carried out in a study of T cells in Graves' hyperthyroidism and ophthalmopathy. This clonotype was seen many times. There were TCR beta CDR3 regions amplified from RNA transcripts. TCR CDR3 regions were first amplified by RT-PCR with HTBI primers. TCRdb analysed the multiplex PCR reads with MiXCR anew, one entry per CDR3 protein. This table has about 270,000 distinct CDR3 sequences, approximately 26% appearing once. Germline V CDR1 and CDR2: SGHRS, YFSETQ. The length of the CDR3 is 15 residues. Trimming removed 3 bases at V and 2 bases at J, with 15 bases between. Lactation, pregnancy, other autoimmune disease or uncontrolled infection led to exclusion of patients. At first hyperthyroidism diagnosis, before any ophthalmopathy symptoms, the blood sample was collected. The PBMCs were taken from around 9 ml of fresh peripheral blood.

This sequence originates from a middle-aged man with Graves' hyperthyroidism that later progressed to Graves' ophthalmopathy. V usage is TRBV5-1 and J usage is TRBJ2-7; D is tentatively TRBD1 or TRBD2 (6 bases each). The source material was blood. The CDR3 is CASSSKAGGPYEQYF. CDR3 DNA: TGCGCCAGCAGCTCGAAGGCCGGGGGCCCCTACGAGCAGTACTTC.